The clone carrying this TCR beta chain was picked up one time. This sample is part of a study of blood T cell repertoires in COVID-19. Study overall: The study drew acute and convalescent COVID-19 samples from the United States, Italy and Spain. T cells, B-cell-depleted T cells, or PBMCs supplied cDNA or gDNA.

Methods used by the authors: Scientists estimated how many nucleated cells there were by amplifying reference gene primers. Sequencing used immunoSEQ multiplex PCR; TCRdb keeps in-frame clones, though not all of them. The V and J calls and clone size come from that table; D and trimming were worked out from the DNA. The repertoire has 300,000 to 400,000 clones, around 87% of them found once; the top ten carry 1%. The CDR3 contains 14 residues. Trimming took off 6 bases at V and 6 bases at J, with 16 bases between the two ends. Germline-derived CDR1 and CDR2 are MNHEY and SMNVEV (reference sequence). The receptor comes from a man in his forties or fifties with active or convalescent COVID-19. Sequencing input: peripheral blood. The chain links TRBV27 to TRBJ2-3; D uncertain. Here the CDR3 DNA reads TGTGCCAGCAGCCCTATTGATGCACGGGATACGCAGTATTTT. This translates into CASSPIDARDTQYF.